This note documents a single T cell receptor beta chain sequence. What it binds is not known. This specimen belongs to a study of T cell responses to AZD1222 COVID-19 vaccine. Study-wide points: Two AZD1222 administrations were followed by greater Spike-specific TCR breadth and depth.

The CDR3 is made up of 15 amino acids. V was trimmed by 1 base and J by 0 bases, leaving 7 bases between them. Germline assignment: CDR1 MGHRA and CDR2 YSYEKL. This table comes from immunoSEQ multiplex PCR, and its TCRdb copy is limited to in-frame clones, with some not included. The sample has about 120,000 clones, around 87% seen once. This receptor was identified in an adult in good health. The source was peripheral blood, collected on day 0 of AZD1222 vaccination. The chain uses TRBV4-1 and TRBJ2-1; D is unresolved. CDR3 amino acids: CASSQAQSSYNEQFF. CDR3 DNA: TGCGCCAGCAGCCAAGCCCAGAGCTCCTACAATGAGCAGTTCTTC.